This passage covers 22 T cell receptor beta chains from one sample sequenced in a study of shared clonotypes between healthy human individuals. In the naive CD8 group, cells lacked CD45RO and were positively selected for CCR7, so terminally differentiated effector memory CD45RA+ cells were left out. TCRdb keeps only in-frame clones here, not all; method: immunoSEQ multiplex PCR. The repertoire includes 2 million or so clones, about 95% of them detected once, and 0.85% to 1.3% sits in the top ten. Material for sequencing was naive CD8+ T cells sorted from blood. These receptors all come from a man younger than 35 in good health.

V and J are TRBV2 and TRBJ1-6, with no clear D. Trimming cost V 6 bases and J 4 bases, with 13 bases left between them. Germline V lookup: CDR1 SNHLY, CDR2 FYNNEI. The CDR3 has 15 amino acids. The CDR3 DNA reads as TGTGCCAGCAGAGGAGTCGAACTTTATAATTCACCCCTCCACTTT. It codes for CASRGVELYNSPLHF.

This clone appeared a few times. The chain combines TRBV10-1 with TRBJ1-5; D may be TRBD1 (5 bases). The V end was cut by 6 bases, the J end by 2 bases, with 11 bases between. CDR1 and CDR2 (germline): WNHNN, SYGVQD (reference sequence). The CDR3 loop spans 14 amino acids. Here the CDR3 reads CASRVQGGNQPQHF. CDR3 sequence (DNA): TGCGCCAGCAGAGTACAAGGGGGCAATCAGCCCCAGCATTTT.

The chain carries TRBV7-3 and TRBJ2-2, with D hard to call. CDR3 length equals 16 residues. Germline V gene data show CDR1 as SGHTA and CDR2 as FQGTGA. Trimming left V 3 bases short and J 9 bases short, with 20 bases between. CDR3 sequence (DNA): TGTGCCAGCAGCTTGCTTCACCCGGGTCCAGTTCGGGAGCTGTTTTTT. It specifies CASSLLHPGPVRELFF.

The V call is TRBV2, the J call TRBJ2-2; 8 nucleotides line up with TRBD1. The CDR3 loop spans 12 amino acids. CDR1 and CDR2 from the germline V gene are SNHLY and FYNNEI. Trimming at V came to 10 bases and at J to 6 bases, leaving 4 bases not matched to a gene. CDR3 region: CAIGTGPGELFF. The CDR3 DNA follows: TGTGCCATTGGGACAGGCCCCGGGGAGCTGTTTTTT.

The chain is built from TRBV5-6 and TRBJ2-7, with D possibly matching TRBD1 (5 bases). The V gene lost 1 base and the J gene lost 7 bases, with 15 bases spanning the gap. CDR1 is SGHDT and CDR2 is YYEEEE in the germline V gene. The CDR3 totals 14 residues. For the CDR3, the DNA is TGTGCCAGCAGCTTGCACAGGACGATGTGGGAGCAGTACTTC. This codes for CASSLHRTMWEQYF.

The V and J genes are TRBV19 and TRBJ2-3; 15 bases line up with TRBD2. The germline V gene encodes CDR1 LNHDA and CDR2 SQIVND (reference sequence). The J segment lost 1 base and the V segment lost 8 bases, leaving 10 bases of the junction unmatched. This CDR3 spans 18 amino acids. DNA for the CDR3: TGTGCCAGTGGGGGACTAGCGGGAGGCGCGGCCGGCACAGATACGCAGTATTTT. Translated: CASGGLAGGAAGTDTQYF.

This chain links TRBV28 with TRBJ1-2; TRBD1 aligns across 11 bases. The CDR3 is made up of 12 amino acids. After removal of 6 bases from V and 7 bases from J, the junction contained 1 base not matched to a gene. CDR1 and CDR2 from the germline V gene are MDHEN and SYDVKM. The CDR3 DNA reads TGTGCCAGCAGGGACAGGGGGCTTGGCTACACCTTC. Residues: CASRDRGLGYTF.

Note on this clone: Other DNA sequences in the same sample also yield this CDR3. This CDR3 is CASSLGLADYNEQFF. The CDR3 DNA reads as TGTGCCAGCAGCTTAGGCCTAGCGGACTACAATGAGCAGTTCTTC. The chain joins TRBV7-9 to TRBJ2-1; 7 bases line up with TRBD2. CDR1 is SEHNR, CDR2 FQNEAQ, per germline (reference sequence). The CDR3 is made up of 15 amino acids. The trim removed 1 base at V and 3 bases at J, leaving 3 bases unmatched. The full variable domain, in which reference TRBV7-9 and TRBJ2-1 provide the parts outside the CDR3, is DTGVSQNPRHKITKRGQNVTFRCDPISEHNRLYWYRQTLGQGPEFLTYFQNEAQLEKSRLLSDRFSAERPKGSFSTLEIQRTEQGDSAMYLCASSLGLADYNEQFFGPGTRLTVL.

V usage is TRBV4-1 and J usage is TRBJ2-7; 12 nucleotides align to TRBD2. This CDR3 is 15 amino acids long. Germline-derived CDR1 and CDR2 are MGHRA and YSYEKL. Losses at the gene ends were 5 bases for V and 2 bases for J; bases not matched to a gene: 4. The CDR3 protein is CASSDLAGGPYEQYF. The CDR3 DNA reads TGCGCCAGCAGCGATCTAGCGGGGGGGCCCTACGAGCAGTACTTC.

The V call is TRBV6-5, the J call TRBJ1-2; no definite D call. Germline values: CDR1 MNHEY, CDR2 SVGAGI. The CDR3 runs to 15 residues. The V end was cut by 0 bases, the J end by 1 base, with 9 bases between. The DNA of the CDR3 is TGTGCCAGCAGTTACTCGGCAGGAAGTAACTATGGCTACACCTTC. Amino acid sequence: CASSYSAGSNYGYTF.

The rearrangement links TRBV29-1 to TRBJ2-3, with D perhaps assigned TRBD1 or TRBD2 (5 bases each). Trimming took off 1 base at V and 0 bases at J, with 11 bases between the two ends. CDR1 and CDR2 (germline): SQVTM, ANQGSEA. The CDR3 is 15 amino acids. The CDR3 protein is CSVEGDVTSTDTQYF. The CDR3 coding sequence is TGCAGCGTTGAAGGGGACGTAACTAGCACAGATACGCAGTATTTT.

This sequence joins TRBV11-2 and TRBJ2-5; TRBD2 aligns across 10 bases. This CDR3 region has 16 residues. Germline loops: CDR1 SGHAT, CDR2 FQNNGV. The V gene end was trimmed by 5 bases and the J gene end by 2 bases; junction bases not matched to a gene: 8. CDR3 DNA: TGTGCCAGCAGCCTCCCGGGACTAGCGTATCAAGAGACCCAGTACTTC. Encoded protein: CASSLPGLAYQETQYF.

The V and J genes are TRBV5-4 and TRBJ2-1, with D perhaps matching TRBD2 (5 bases). Between the trimmed V and J ends, which lost 0 bases and 12 bases, there was a span of 10 bases. The CDR3 has 12 residues. The germline gives CDR1 SGHNT, CDR2 YYREEE (reference sequence). CDR3: CASSLGTDLQFF. In DNA, the CDR3 is TGTGCCAGCAGCTTGGGGACGGACTTGCAGTTCTTC.

The CDR3 bases are TGCGCCAGCAGCTTGGACCCCTATTCGCGGGGGCACTCCTACGAGCAGTACTTC. The encoded protein is CASSLDPYSRGHSYEQYF. This chain joins TRBV5-1 and TRBJ2-7, with D tentatively TRBD2 (7 bases). The germline V and J ends were trimmed by 0 bases and 0 bases, with 19 bases remaining between them. CDR1 SGHRS and CDR2 YFSETQ come from the germline V gene. This CDR3 spans 18 amino acids.

J is TRBJ1-2 and V is TRBV4-1; D is perhaps TRBD1 (5 bases). Germline CDR1 and CDR2: MGHRA and YSYEKL. Trimming stripped 1 base from V and 4 bases from J, with 22 bases between. The CDR3 is 18 amino acids. The CDR3 DNA is TGCGCCAGCAGCCAAGTCGGTTCCGGGGCCCTACTCATCTATGGCTACACCTTC. Protein: CASSQVGSGALLIYGYTF.

The rearrangement joins TRBV6-6 to TRBJ2-1; D possibly matches TRBD1 or TRBD2 (7 bases each). This CDR3 contains 16 residues. CDR1 is MNHNY and CDR2 is SVGAGI in the germline V gene (reference sequence). V was cut by 5 bases and J by 4 bases, with 18 bases left in between. CDR3 sequence: CASSLEGAGAYNEQFF. CDR3 bases: TGTGCCAGCAGTCTCGAGGGGGCGGGAGCGTACAATGAGCAGTTCTTC.

This chain links TRBV10-3 with TRBJ1-1; D uncertain. V was pared by 1 base and J by 7 bases, with 13 bases between. The germline CDR1 and CDR2 sequences are ENHRY and SYGVKD. This CDR3 has 14 residues. The CDR3 here is CAISELDGAGEAFF. DNA of the CDR3: TGTGCCATCAGTGAGTTGGACGGTGCGGGTGAAGCTTTCTTT.

On this clone: Distinct nucleotide sequences in the sample also encode this CDR3. The chain has TRBV4-2 and TRBJ1-5; tentative D call: TRBD1 (6 bases). The CDR3 contains 16 residues. Germline loops: CDR1 LGHNA, CDR2 YNFKEQ. With 0 bases removed from V and 0 bases from J, the gap between germline ends came to 9 bases. The CDR3 here is CASSQEDSYSNQPQHF. The CDR3 bases are TGTGCCAGCAGCCAAGAGGACAGCTATAGCAATCAGCCCCAGCATTTT.

This clone appeared a single time. The V and J genes are TRBV27 and TRBJ1-3; D might be TRBD1 (5 bases). This CDR3 is 16 amino acids long. V was cut by 2 bases and J by 2 bases, with 13 bases left in between. Germline V gives CDR1 MNHEY, CDR2 SMNVEV (reference sequence). The CDR3 DNA is TGTGCCAGCAGTTTAGGCAGGGAAGGAACTGGAAACACCATATATTTT. Encoded protein: CASSLGREGTGNTIYF.

The chain uses TRBV30 and TRBJ2-5; 13 positions agree with TRBD2. The J call is uncertain, as TRBJ2-7 better fits the DNA end. Germline V gene data show CDR1 as GTSNPN and CDR2 as SVGIG (reference sequence). The CDR3 sequence is 13 residues long. The CDR3: CAWMGLAGSEQYF. CDR3 DNA: TGTGCCTGGATGGGACTAGCGGGATCCGAGCAGTACTTC.

The rearrangement joins TRBV27 to TRBJ2-7; a weak D match, TRBD1 (6 bases). Per germline, CDR1 MNHEY and CDR2 SMNVEV (reference sequence). This CDR3 is built from 14 residues. Trimming removed 1 base at V and 2 bases at J, with 9 bases between. CDR3 nucleotides: TGTGCCAGCAGTTTATGGGCAGGGGCCTACGAGCAGTACTTC. Translation: CASSLWAGAYEQYF.

This chain joins TRBV29-1 and TRBJ2-7; 9 nucleotides agree with TRBD1. The germline gives CDR1 SQVTM, CDR2 ANQGSEA. V lost 7 bases and J lost 4; bases outside the gene matches: 5. The CDR3 is 12 amino acids. The CDR3 sequence: CSAFGTGYEQYF. CDR3 coding DNA: TGCAGCGCCTTCGGGACAGGGTACGAGCAGTACTTC.